A selection of T cell receptor beta chains follows, all from one sample in a study of cytomegalovirus exposure and HLA in healthy donors. Assay: immunoSEQ multiplex PCR; the TCRdb copy retains only in-frame clones and omits some. The sample lists 100,000 to 150,000 clones; 81% were seen once. Specimen: PBMCs. The receptors were sampled from a man aged 18 to 30 in good health and CMV-seronegative. Both conserved end residues are part of each CDR3. D genes are given only for firm matches. Rows give clone size only sometimes, using once, few, many, or a class for an expanded clone.

V gene	D gene	J gene	clone size	CDR3 DNA	CDR3 protein
TRBV19	.	TRBJ2-5	.	TGTGCCAGTAGTATAGATATAGGGCAGGGGGAGACCCAGTACTTC	CASSIDIGQGETQYF
TRBV7-9	.	TRBJ1-1	.	TGTTCCATACAGGGATTGGGGGTTTTATTT	CSIQGLGVLF
TRBV7-8	.	TRBJ2-7	.	TGTGCCAGCAGCCTCCGGGACAACTCCTACGAGCAGTACTTC	CASSLRDNSYEQYF
TRBV14	TRBD1	TRBJ1-2	.	TGTGCCAGCAGCCAAGGTGGGACAGGGTACTATGGCTACACCTTC	CASSQGGTGYYGYTF
TRBV2	TRBD1	TRBJ1-4	few	TGTGCCAGCAGATGGACAGGTTCTTTTAATGAAAAACTGTTTTTT	CASRWTGSFNEKLFF
TRBV27	.	TRBJ1-6	.	TGTGCCAGCAGTTTTGGGGGGACTAATTCACCCCTCCACTTT	CASSFGGTNSPLHF
TRBV27	TRBD1	TRBJ2-7	.	TGTGCCAGCAGTTTCGGGGACAGCCCATCCTACGAGCAGTACTTC	CASSFGDSPSYEQYF
TRBV18	TRBD1	TRBJ2-7	.	TGTGCCAGCTCACCACAAGGACAGGCCACCTCCGAGCAGTACTTC	CASSPQGQATSEQYF
TRBV7-7	.	TRBJ2-7	.	TGTGCCAGCAGCTTAGGTCGCGGTTCCTACGAGCAGTACTTC	CASSLGRGSYEQYF
TRBV6-1	TRBD1	TRBJ2-7	.	TGTGCCAGTAGTAGGGACAGGGGTTTTTACGAGCAGTACTTC	CASSRDRGFYEQYF
TRBV7-2	.	TRBJ1-1	.	TGTGCCAGCAGCTTATGGAACGTAGGGGACACTGAAGCTTTCTTT	CASSLWNVGDTEAFF
TRBV6-5	TRBD1	TRBJ1-2	.	TGTGCCAGCAGTTCCCCCGGGACAGGGATCTATGGCTACACCTTC	CASSSPGTGIYGYTF
TRBV19	TRBD1	TRBJ1-5	.	TGTGCCAGTAGTATGGAGGGGGCAAGCAATCAGCCCCAGCATTTT	CASSMEGASNQPQHF
TRBV15	.	TRBJ2-7	.	TGTGCCACCAGCAGAAGAGACGGGGGTAGGCACGAGCAGTACTTC	CATSRRDGGRHEQYF
TRBV16	.	TRBJ2-6	.	TGTGCCAGCAGCCAATCGGAGGACGGCTGGGCCAACGTCCTGACTTTC	CASSQSEDGWANVLTF
TRBV9	.	TRBJ2-1	.	TGTGCCAGCAGCCCCTCTAGCAGTGAGCAGTTCTTC	CASSPSSSEQFF
TRBV6-6	.	TRBJ1-2	.	TGTGCCAGCACCCGTAACCGCGAGGGGGTCATCAACACCTTC	CASTRNREGVINTF
TRBV4-2	TRBD1	TRBJ2-7	.	TGTGCCAGCAGCCAAAGGACAGGTACCTACGAGCAGTACTTC	CASSQRTGTYEQYF
TRBV7-2	.	TRBJ1-1	.	TGTGCCAGCAGCTTACCGGGGTTGAACACTGAAGCTTTCTTT	CASSLPGLNTEAFF
TRBV18	TRBD2	TRBJ2-3	.	TGTGCCAGCTCATCTACCGGGGACTACACAGATACGCAGTATTTT	CASSSTGDYTDTQYF
TRBV5-8	.	TRBJ1-1	few	TGTGCCAGCAGCCGCCGGGGGTTGAACACTGAAGCTTTCTTT	CASSRRGLNTEAFF
TRBV7-2	TRBD1	TRBJ1-4	.	TGTGCCAGCAGCTTAGGGAGGACAGGGGGTCAAGAAGAAAAACTGTTTTTT	CASSLGRTGGQEEKLFF
TRBV15	.	TRBJ1-5	.	TGTGCCACCAGCAGAGAGCGGGTTCTCTCGGCCTATCAGCCCCAGCATTTT	CATSRERVLSAYQPQHF
TRBV5-1	TRBD1	TRBJ2-5	few	TGCGCCAGCAGCTTGGTGGGACAGGGGCCAGAGACCCAGTACTTC	CASSLVGQGPETQYF
TRBV7-9	TRBD1	TRBJ2-7	.	TGTGCCAGCAGCTCCCCGGACAGGGGTTATTTTAGCTCCTACGAGCAGTACTTC	CASSSPDRGYFSSYEQYF
TRBV13	.	TRBJ2-3	.	TGTGCCAGCAGCTCGGGACACACAGATACGCAGTATTTT	CASSSGHTDTQYF
TRBV5-1	TRBD1	TRBJ1-1	.	TGCGCCAGCAGTTTTGACAGGGATTATGACACTGAAGCTTTCTTT	CASSFDRDYDTEAFF
TRBV14	.	TRBJ1-1	.	TGTGCCAGCAGCCCAAGACATTTAAGCATGAACACTGAAGCTTTCTTT	CASSPRHLSMNTEAFF
TRBV10-3	.	TRBJ1-1	few	TGTGCCATCAGCCCGACGGGGAACACTGAAGCTTTCTTT	CAISPTGNTEAFF
TRBV6-6	.	TRBJ1-1	.	TGTGCCAGCAGTTACTCGGAGGGATCGCAAGCTTTCTTT	CASSYSEGSQAFF
TRBV12-5	.	TRBJ1-5	.	TGTGCTAGTGGCCTGGACTCTAGCAATCAGCCCCAGCATTTT	CASGLDSSNQPQHF
TRBV2	TRBD1	TRBJ2-2	.	TGTGCCAGCAGTCGTACAGGGGGATGGACCGGGGAGCTGTTTTTT	CASSRTGGWTGELFF
TRBV5-5	.	TRBJ1-5	.	TGTGCCAGCAGCTTAGGTCCAGGCGATCAGCCCCAGCATTTT	CASSLGPGDQPQHF
TRBV5-1	.	TRBJ1-1	.	TGCGCCAGCAGCTTGGGGTACGGTCGGGTTCCTGAAGCTTTCTTT	CASSLGYGRVPEAFF
TRBV6-5	TRBD1	TRBJ2-7	.	TGTGCCAGCAGCCTCGGAGGGACAGGGGGCGCCGAGCAGTACTTC	CASSLGGTGGAEQYF
TRBV6-5	.	TRBJ1-2	few	TGTGCCAGCAGTTCCCAGATCTACTATGGCTACACCTTC	CASSSQIYYGYTF
TRBV7-9	TRBD1	TRBJ1-4	.	TGTGCCAGCAGCGAGACAGGGGGCCTTGAAAAACTGTTTTTT	CASSETGGLEKLFF
TRBV7-9	TRBD1	TRBJ1-5	.	TGTGCCAGCAGCTCCGAGACGGGACAGCGAGAGGATCAGCCCCAGCATTTT	CASSSETGQREDQPQHF
TRBV27	.	TRBJ1-6	few	TGTGCCAGCAGTCGGAGCTCCTATAATTCACCCCTCCACTTT	CASSRSSYNSPLHF
TRBV7-8	TRBD1	TRBJ1-1	.	TGTGCCAGCAGCTTGCACAGGGGGACAGGGGTTAGTATCACTGAAGCTTTCTTT	CASSLHRGTGVSITEAFF
TRBV21-1	.	TRBJ1-1	few	TGTGCCAGCAACGTTCCGAGGCAACTTGGGGGGTCTGAAGCTTTCTTT	CASNVPRQLGGSEAFF
TRBV4-3	.	TRBJ1-1	.	TGCGCCAGCAGCCAAGAGGGGGGCACTGAAGCTTTCTTT	CASSQEGGTEAFF
TRBV2	TRBD1	TRBJ1-1	.	TGTGCCAGCAGGAGGACAGGCGACACTGAAGCTTTCTTT	CASRRTGDTEAFF
TRBV18	.	TRBJ1-1	.	TGTGCCAGCTCACAAAGCACGGCTGAAGCTTTCTTT	CASSQSTAEAFF
TRBV7-8	.	TRBJ1-2	once	TGTGCCAGCAGCTTAGGTCAGCCGAGGTTGTATGGCTACACCTTC	CASSLGQPRLYGYTF
TRBV27	TRBD1	TRBJ1-2	.	TGTGCCAGCAGAGTAATGACCAACGACAGGGCCTATGGCTACACCTTC	CASRVMTNDRAYGYTF
TRBV5-6	.	TRBJ1-5	.	TGTGCCAGCAGCTTGGTAGATAATCAGCCCCAGCATTTT	CASSLVDNQPQHF
TRBV7-6	.	TRBJ2-3	.	TGTGCCAGCAGCTCCCGACAGGCTGGCACAGATACGCAGTATTTT	CASSSRQAGTDTQYF